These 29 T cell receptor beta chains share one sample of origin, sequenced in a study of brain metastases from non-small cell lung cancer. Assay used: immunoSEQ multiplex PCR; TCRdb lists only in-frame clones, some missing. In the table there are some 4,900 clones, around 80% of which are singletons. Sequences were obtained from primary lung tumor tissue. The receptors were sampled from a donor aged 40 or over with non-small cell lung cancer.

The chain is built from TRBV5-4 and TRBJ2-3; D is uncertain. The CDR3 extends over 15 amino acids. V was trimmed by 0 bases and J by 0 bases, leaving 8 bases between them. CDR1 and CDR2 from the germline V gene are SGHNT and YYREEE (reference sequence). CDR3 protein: CASSLDSSSTDTQYF. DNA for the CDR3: TGTGCCAGCAGCTTGGACTCTTCAAGCACAGATACGCAGTATTTT.

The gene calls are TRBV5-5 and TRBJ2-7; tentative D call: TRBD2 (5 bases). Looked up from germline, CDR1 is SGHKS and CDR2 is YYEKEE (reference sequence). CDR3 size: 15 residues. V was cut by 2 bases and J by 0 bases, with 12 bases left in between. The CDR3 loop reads CASSFDAGNSYEQYF. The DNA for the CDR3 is TGTGCCAGCAGCTTTGATGCGGGTAACTCCTACGAGCAGTACTTC.

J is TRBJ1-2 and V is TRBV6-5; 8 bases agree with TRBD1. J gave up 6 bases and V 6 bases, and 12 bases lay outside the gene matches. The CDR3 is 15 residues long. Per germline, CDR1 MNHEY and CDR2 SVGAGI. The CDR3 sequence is CASSTTRTGKNGYTF. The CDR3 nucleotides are TGTGCCAGCAGCACTACTAGGACAGGGAAGAATGGCTACACCTTC.

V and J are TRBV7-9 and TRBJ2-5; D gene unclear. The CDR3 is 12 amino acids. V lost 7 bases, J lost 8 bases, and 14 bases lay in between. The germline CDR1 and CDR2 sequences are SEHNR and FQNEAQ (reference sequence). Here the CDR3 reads CASIGIPGTQYF. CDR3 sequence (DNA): TGTGCCAGCATTGGTATCCCTGGAACCCAGTACTTC.

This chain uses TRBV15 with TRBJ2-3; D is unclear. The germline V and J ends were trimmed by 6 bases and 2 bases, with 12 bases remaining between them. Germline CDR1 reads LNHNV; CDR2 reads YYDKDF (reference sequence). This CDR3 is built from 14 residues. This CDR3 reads CATRGNLHTDTQYF. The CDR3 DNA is TGTGCCACCAGGGGAAACCTACACACAGATACGCAGTATTTT.

This CDR3 reads CASSPGLTQYF. Written as DNA, the CDR3 is TGTGCCAGCAGCCCGGGGTTGACGCAGTATTTT. This chain connects TRBV7-8 to TRBJ2-3, with D possibly TRBD2 on 5 matching bases. The germline V gene encodes CDR1 SGHVS and CDR2 FQNEAQ. This CDR3 spans 11 amino acids. The V end was cut by 5 bases, the J end by 9 bases, with 9 bases between.

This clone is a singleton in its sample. Here the CDR3 reads CASSSRGQGYTF. Here the CDR3 DNA reads TGTGCCAGCAGTTCCAGGGGGCAAGGCTACACCTTC. The chain has TRBV12-3 or TRBV12-4 and TRBJ1-2; 8 positions agree with TRBD1. The CDR3 contains 12 residues. V gave up 4 bases and J gave up 8 bases; unmatched junction bases: 3.

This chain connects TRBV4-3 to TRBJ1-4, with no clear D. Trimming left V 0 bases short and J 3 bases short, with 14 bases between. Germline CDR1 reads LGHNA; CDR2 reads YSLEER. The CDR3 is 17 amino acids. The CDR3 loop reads CASSQDGRAGANEKLFF. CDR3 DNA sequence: TGCGCCAGCAGCCAAGATGGAAGGGCAGGAGCTAATGAAAAACTGTTTTTT.

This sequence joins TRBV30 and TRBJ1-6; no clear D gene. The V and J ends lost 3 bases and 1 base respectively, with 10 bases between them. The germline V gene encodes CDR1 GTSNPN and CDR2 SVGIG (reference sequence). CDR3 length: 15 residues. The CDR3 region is CAWSREGSYNSPLHF. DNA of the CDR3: TGTGCCTGGAGCCGGGAGGGATCCTATAATTCACCCCTCCACTTT.

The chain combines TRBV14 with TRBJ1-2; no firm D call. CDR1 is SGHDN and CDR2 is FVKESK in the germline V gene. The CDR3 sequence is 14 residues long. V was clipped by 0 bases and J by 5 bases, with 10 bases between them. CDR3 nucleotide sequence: TGTGCCAGCAGCCAAGATGAAATCGTATATGGCTACACCTTC. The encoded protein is CASSQDEIVYGYTF.

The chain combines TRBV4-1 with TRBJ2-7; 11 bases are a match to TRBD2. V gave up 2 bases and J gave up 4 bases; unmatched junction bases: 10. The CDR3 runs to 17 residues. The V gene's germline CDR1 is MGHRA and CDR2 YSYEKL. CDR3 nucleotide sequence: TGCGCCAGCAGCCAACTTATTTCGACTAGCGGGGAATACGAGCAGTACTTC. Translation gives CASSQLISTSGEYEQYF.

The chain's CDR3 is CASSPGGVGTEAFF. CDR3 nucleotide sequence: TGTGCCAGCTCACCAGGAGGGGTGGGGACTGAAGCTTTCTTT. This chain links TRBV18 with TRBJ1-1, with D maybe TRBD1 (5 bases). This CDR3 spans 14 amino acids. Germline CDR1 is KGHSH and CDR2 is LQKENI. Trimming removed 2 bases from V and 5 bases from J, with 12 bases in between.

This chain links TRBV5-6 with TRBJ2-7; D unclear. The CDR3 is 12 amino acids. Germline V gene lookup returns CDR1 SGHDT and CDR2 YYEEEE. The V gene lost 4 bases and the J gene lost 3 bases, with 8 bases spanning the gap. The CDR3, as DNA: TGTGCCAGCAGCCGATGGTTCTACGAGCAGTACTTC. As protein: CASSRWFYEQYF.

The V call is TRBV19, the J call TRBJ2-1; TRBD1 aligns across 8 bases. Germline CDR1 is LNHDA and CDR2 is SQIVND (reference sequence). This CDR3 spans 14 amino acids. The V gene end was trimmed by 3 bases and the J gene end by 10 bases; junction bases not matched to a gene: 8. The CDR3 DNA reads TGTGCCAGTAGTATTGGGAACAGGGGGAACGAGCAGTTCTTC. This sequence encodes CASSIGNRGNEQFF.

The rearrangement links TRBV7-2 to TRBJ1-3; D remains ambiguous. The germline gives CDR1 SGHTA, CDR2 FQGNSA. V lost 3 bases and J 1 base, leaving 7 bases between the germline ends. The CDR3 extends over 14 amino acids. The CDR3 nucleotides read TGTGCCAGCAGCTTTCGAATATCTGGAAACACCATATATTTT. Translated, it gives CASSFRISGNTIYF.

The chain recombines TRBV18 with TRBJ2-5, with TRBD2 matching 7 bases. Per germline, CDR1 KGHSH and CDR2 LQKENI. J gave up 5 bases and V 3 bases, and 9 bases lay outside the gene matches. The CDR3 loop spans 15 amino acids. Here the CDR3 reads CASSPGRPGGETQYF. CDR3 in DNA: TGTGCCAGCTCACCCGGGCGCCCCGGGGGGGAGACCCAGTACTTC.

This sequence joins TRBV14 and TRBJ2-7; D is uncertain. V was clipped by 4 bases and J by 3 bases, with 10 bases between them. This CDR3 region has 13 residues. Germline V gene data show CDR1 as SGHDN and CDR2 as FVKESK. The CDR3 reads CASSLASGYEQYF. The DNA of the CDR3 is TGTGCCAGCAGCCTTGCATCGGGCTACGAGCAGTACTTC.

The DNA of the CDR3 is TGTGCCAGCAGCTTAGTTGGGCAGCTTACAGATACGCAGTATTTT. It translates to CASSLVGQLTDTQYF. This rearrangement joins TRBV7-3 to TRBJ2-3; D remains unclear. Germline V gives CDR1 SGHTA, CDR2 FQGTGA. The V end lost 2 bases, the J end lost 3 bases, and 12 bases lay between the germline ends. The CDR3 runs to 15 residues.

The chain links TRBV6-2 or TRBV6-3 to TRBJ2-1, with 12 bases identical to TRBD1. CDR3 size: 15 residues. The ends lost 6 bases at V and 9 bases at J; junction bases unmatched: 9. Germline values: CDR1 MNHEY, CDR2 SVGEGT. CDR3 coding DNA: TGTGCCAGCAGCCGGGGACAGGGGGCTATGGGTGAGCAGTTCTTC. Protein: CASSRGQGAMGEQFF.

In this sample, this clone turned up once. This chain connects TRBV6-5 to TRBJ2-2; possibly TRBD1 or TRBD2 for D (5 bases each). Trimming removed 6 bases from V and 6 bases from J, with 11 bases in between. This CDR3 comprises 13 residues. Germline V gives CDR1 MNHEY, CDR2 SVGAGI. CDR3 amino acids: CASRADIPGELFF. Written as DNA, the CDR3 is TGTGCCAGCAGAGCGGACATACCCGGGGAGCTGTTTTTT.

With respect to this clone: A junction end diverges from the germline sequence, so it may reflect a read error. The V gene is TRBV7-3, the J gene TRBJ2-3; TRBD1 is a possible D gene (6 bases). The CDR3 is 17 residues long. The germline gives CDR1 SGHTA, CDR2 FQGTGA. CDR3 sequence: CASSLRTSGARTDTQYF. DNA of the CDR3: TGTGCCAGCAGCTTAAGGACCTCAGGGGCCCGCACAGATACACAGTATTTT.

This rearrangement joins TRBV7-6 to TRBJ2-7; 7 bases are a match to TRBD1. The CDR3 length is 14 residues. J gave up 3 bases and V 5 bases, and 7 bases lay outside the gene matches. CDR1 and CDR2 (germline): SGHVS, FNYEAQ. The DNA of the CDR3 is TGTGCCAGCAGCCTTACACAGGGGATCTACGAGCAGTACTTC. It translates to CASSLTQGIYEQYF.

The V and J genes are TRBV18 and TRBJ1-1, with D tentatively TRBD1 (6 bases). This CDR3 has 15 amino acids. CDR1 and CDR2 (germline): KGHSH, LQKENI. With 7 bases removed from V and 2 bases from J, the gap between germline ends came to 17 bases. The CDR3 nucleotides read TGTGCCAGCTTAAACACAGGGAATTTAAACACTGAAGCTTTCTTT. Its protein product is CASLNTGNLNTEAFF. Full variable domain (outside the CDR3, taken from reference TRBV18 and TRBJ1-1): NAGVMQNPRHLVRRRGQEARLRCSPMKGHSHVYWYRQLPEEGLKFMVYLQKENIIDESGMPKERFSAEFPKEGPSILRIQQVVRGDSAAYFCASLNTGNLNTEAFFGQGTRLTVV.

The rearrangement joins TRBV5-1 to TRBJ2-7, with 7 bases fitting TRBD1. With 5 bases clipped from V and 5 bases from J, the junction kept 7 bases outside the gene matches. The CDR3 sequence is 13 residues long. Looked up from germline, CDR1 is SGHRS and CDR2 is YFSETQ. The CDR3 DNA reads TGCGCCAGCAGATCTGACAGGGTCCACGAGCAGTACTTC. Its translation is CASRSDRVHEQYF.

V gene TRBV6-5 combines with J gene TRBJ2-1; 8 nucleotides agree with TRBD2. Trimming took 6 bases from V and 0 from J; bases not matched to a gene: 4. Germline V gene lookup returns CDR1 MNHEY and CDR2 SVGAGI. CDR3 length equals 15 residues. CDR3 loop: CASRLAASSYNEQFF. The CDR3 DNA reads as TGTGCCAGCAGACTAGCGGCTAGCTCCTACAATGAGCAGTTCTTC.

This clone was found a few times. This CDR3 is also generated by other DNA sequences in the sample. This CDR3 is CASNTQGNTGELFF. The CDR3 DNA is TGTGCCAGCAATACACAGGGGAACACCGGGGAGCTGTTTTTT. The chain uses TRBV9 and TRBJ2-2; possibly TRBD1 for D (6 bases). CDR1 and CDR2 from the germline V gene are SGDLS and YYNGEE. V was shortened by 6 bases and J by 1 base, with 10 bases between the two germline ends. The CDR3 totals 14 residues.

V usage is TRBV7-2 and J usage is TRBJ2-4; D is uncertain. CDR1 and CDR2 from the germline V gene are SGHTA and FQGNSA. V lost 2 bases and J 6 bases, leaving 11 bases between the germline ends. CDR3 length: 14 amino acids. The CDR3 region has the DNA TGTGCCAGCAGCTTACTAACAGACCCAAACATTCAGTACTTC. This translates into CASSLLTDPNIQYF.

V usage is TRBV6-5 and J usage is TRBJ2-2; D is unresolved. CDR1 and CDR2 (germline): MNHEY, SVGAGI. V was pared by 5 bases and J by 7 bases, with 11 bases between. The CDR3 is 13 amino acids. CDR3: CASSPPIHGELFF. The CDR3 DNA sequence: TGTGCCAGCAGTCCACCGATCCACGGGGAGCTGTTTTTT.

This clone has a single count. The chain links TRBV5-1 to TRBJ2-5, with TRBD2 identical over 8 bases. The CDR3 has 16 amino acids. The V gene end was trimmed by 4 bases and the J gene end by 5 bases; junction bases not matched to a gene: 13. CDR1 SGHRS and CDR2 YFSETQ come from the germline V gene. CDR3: CASSTTRGGGSETQYF. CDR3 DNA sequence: TGCGCCAGCAGCACGACTCGGGGGGGCGGGTCGGAGACCCAGTACTTC.